This T cell receptor beta chain was identified during a study of blood T cells in healthy people across ages. Study-wide results and caveats: Nothing was known about donor CMV status, and this possibly confounded expanded clonotype changes.

The V end was cut by 7 bases, the J end by 2 bases, with 21 bases between. The CDR3 loop spans 16 amino acids. The V gene's germline CDR1 is DFQATT and CDR2 SNEGSKA (reference sequence). This clonotype showed up many times. Antigen specificity is unknown. Primed by a sample-barcoded 5' primer and a J-beta primer mix, a second PCR proceeded for 7 to 11 cycles. A single record per CDR3 protein comes from TCRdb applying MiXCR to the 5' RACE reads. This sample carries some 900,000 distinct CDR3 sequences, around 48% of them seen once, and the ten largest clones take over 10%. The receptor was derived from a man aged 25-45 years in good health. The chain is built from TRBV20-1 and TRBJ1-5; the D gene is possibly TRBD1 (6 bases). Sequenced sample: blood. Written as DNA, the CDR3 is TGCAGTGTGCCGACCGGGACACTGGGGGGCAATCAGCCCCAGCATTTT. Translating it yields CSVPTGTLGGNQPQHF.